These T cell receptor beta chains were read from a single sample in a study of CD8 T cells in Susac syndrome. TCRdb passed the immunoSEQ multiplex PCR reads through MiXCR, listing each CDR3 protein once. The repertoire holds fewer than 350,000 distinct CDR3 sequences, with 92% as singletons. Sequencing was carried out using CD4+ T cells from PBMCs. These receptors were collected from a human donor with multiple sclerosis. The conserved cysteine and the conserved F or W are not part of the CDR3 here. Rows give clone size only sometimes, using once, few, many, or a class for an expanded clone.

V: TRBV11-2; size: -; J: TRBJ2-5; CDR3: ASSLDHGGETQY
V: TRBV2; size: -; J: TRBJ1-2; CDR3: ASSQGFSYGYT
V: TRBV18; size: -; J: TRBJ1-5; CDR3: ASSPAGFQSNQPQH
V: TRBV5-6; size: -; J: TRBJ1-2; CDR3: ASSLGRRAGYT
V: TRBV4-1; size: -; J: TRBJ2-7; CDR3: ASSQADKRYEQY
V: TRBV9; size: -; J: TRBJ2-1; CDR3: ASSVAGSMGLAGPGSYNEQF
V: TRBV30; size: -; J: TRBJ1-2; CDR3: AWSPRLGATYGYT
V: TRBV6-5; size: few; J: TRBJ2-7; CDR3: ASSYSRGPHTIYEQY
V: TRBV7-9; size: -; J: TRBJ1-1; CDR3: ASSGGEAF
V: TRBV12-3/TRBV12-4; size: -; J: TRBJ2-7; CDR3: ASSPSLGEQY
V: TRBV15; size: -; J: TRBJ1-1; CDR3: ATSRDSTGASRAF
V: TRBV4-1; size: -; J: TRBJ2-2; CDR3: ASSQEGFLLGRVTNTGELF
V: TRBV4-1; size: -; J: TRBJ2-6; CDR3: ASSLGTASGANVLT
V: TRBV5-1; size: once; J: TRBJ2-3; CDR3: ASKTSAGLITDTQY
V: TRBV7-3; size: -; J: TRBJ2-1; CDR3: ASSWDLRSYNEQF
V: TRBV5-4; size: -; J: TRBJ2-2; CDR3: ASSLAAASNTGELF
V: TRBV28; size: -; J: TRBJ1-1; CDR3: ASSLIPGTAVNTEAF
V: TRBV6-7; size: -; J: TRBJ2-2; CDR3: ASYTGELF
V: TRBV5-1; size: -; J: TRBJ2-5; CDR3: ASRMSQETQY
V: TRBV29-1; size: -; J: TRBJ1-3; CDR3: SVLRSGNTIY
V: TRBV11-1; size: -; J: TRBJ2-7; CDR3: ASSFRTAGSYEQY
V: TRBV11-2; size: once; J: TRBJ1-3; CDR3: ASSLHGSGNTIY
V: TRBV5-1; size: -; J: TRBJ1-2; CDR3: ASSLGTGSARHYGYT
V: TRBV30; size: -; J: TRBJ1-1; CDR3: ARSRGINTEAF
V: TRBV7-9; size: -; J: TRBJ2-1; CDR3: ASSFGTVNNEQF
V: TRBV6-2/TRBV6-3; size: -; J: TRBJ1-5; CDR3: ATMRQAHQPQH
V: TRBV4-1; size: -; J: TRBJ1-2; CDR3: ASSPRPDRANYGYT
V: TRBV14; size: -; J: TRBJ2-1; CDR3: ASSWVNRNEQF
V: TRBV19; size: -; J: TRBJ2-3; CDR3: ASSGYSSTDTQY
V: TRBV19; size: -; J: TRBJ2-7; CDR3: ASSILAGTTYEQY
V: TRBV7-9; size: -; J: TRBJ1-6; CDR3: ASSLSPGQGLSPLH
V: TRBV20-1; size: -; J: TRBJ2-1; CDR3: SASGQGTYNEQF
V: TRBV15; size: -; J: TRBJ1-1; CDR3: ATSRGERLRGAF
V: TRBV30; size: few; J: TRBJ1-5; CDR3: AWNTQGAYNQPQH
V: TRBV12-3/TRBV12-4; size: -; J: TRBJ1-1; CDR3: ASTHRRLNTEAF
V: TRBV5-1; size: -; J: TRBJ2-7; CDR3: ASSDQGQHEQY
V: TRBV7-2; size: -; J: TRBJ1-1; CDR3: ASTPGGVIAEAF